This T cell receptor beta chain was identified during a study of identical twins. Study-wide points: Conclusions came from cross-sectional statistical analysis, not from following the same donors. Twin sharing of out-of-frame TCR alpha was underestimated by models in monozygotic pairs. Invariant MAIT and iNKT cells could partly confound zero-insertion analyses.

This clonotype was counted many times. Its target is not known. Germline V gene sequence: CDR1 KGHDR, CDR2 SFDVKD. Trimming took off 3 bases at V and 5 bases at J, with 9 bases between the two ends. The CDR3 is made up of 13 amino acids. Every one of the donors was a healthy Caucasian. TCRdb fed the 5' RACE reads into MiXCR, producing one record per CDR3 protein. The top ten hold 8.5% to 10% of the sample, which has roughly 260,000 distinct CDR3 sequences, 11% to 15% seen once. J is TRBJ2-5 and V is TRBV24-1, with a possible D match to TRBD2 (5 bases). Material: memory (CD45RO+) T cells sorted from blood. This TCR derives from a young woman in good health. CDR3 residues: CATSDGGKETQYF. CDR3 DNA: TGTGCCACCAGTGATGGAGGCAAGGAGACCCAGTACTTC.